Given below is one T cell receptor (beta chain) in context. Authors' data handling: Quantification of nucleated cells was approximated via reference gene primer amplification. Using immunoSEQ multiplex PCR, the repertoire was profiled, and TCRdb retains in-frame clones only, with some absent. V, J and clone size were drawn from that table, and D and trimming were deduced from the DNA. The sample includes approximately 350,000 clones, around 90% of them seen just once. This specimen belongs to a study of blood T cell repertoires in COVID-19. About the study: Samples came from the United States, Italy and Spain, spanning acute and convalescent COVID-19. T cells, B-cell-depleted T cells, or PBMCs provided the cDNA or gDNA that served as material.

Seattle enrolled patients during active infection and tracked them longitudinally. Germline CDR1 reads SGHDT; CDR2 reads YYEEEE. The CDR3 consists of 13 residues. J lost 8 bases, V lost 5 bases, and 8 bases had no gene match. The sequencing input was peripheral blood. The chain recombines TRBV5-6 with TRBJ2-3; 7 bases align to TRBD2. The source is a woman aged 25 to 45 with COVID-19, enrolled during active disease. DNA of the CDR3: TGTGCCAGCAGGGGGAGGGCCGGTGTTACGCAGTATTTT. It is translated as CASRGRAGVTQYF.